The 11 T cell receptor beta chains in this list originate from one sample, sequenced in a study of response to subunit inactivated influenza vaccine. TCRdb analysed the RT-PCR reads with MiXCR anew, one entry per CDR3 protein. The sample contains just over 300,000 distinct CDR3 sequences, roughly 22% of which appear only once. This material consisted of PBMCs from blood, taken around 22 months after vaccination. Every receptor here comes from a man between 50 and 70 years old who received an inactivated influenza vaccine.

This clonotype was observed a handful of times. The gene calls are TRBV12-3 or TRBV12-4 and TRBJ1-1, with unresolved D. Trimming left V 2 bases short and J 0 bases short, with 10 bases between. This CDR3 region has 15 residues. DNA for the CDR3: TGTGCCAGCAGTTTATCTACACAGTTGAACACTGAAGCTTTCTTT. Translation gives CASSLSTQLNTEAFF.

This clonotype occurred many times. The chain is built from TRBV7-6 and TRBJ1-1; D not resolved. Germline CDR1 is SGHVS and CDR2 is FNYEAQ. The length of the CDR3 is 13 residues. With 5 bases removed from V and 1 base from J, the gap between germline ends came to 8 bases. The DNA of the CDR3 is TGTGCCAGCAGCCGTGGGGAGAACACTGAAGCTTTCTTT. Translation: CASSRGENTEAFF.

This chain links TRBV12-3 or TRBV12-4 with TRBJ1-4, with 7 bases lining up with TRBD1. V gave up 2 bases and J gave up 4 bases; unmatched junction bases: 7. This CDR3 has 16 amino acids. CDR3: CASSLLGWDSNEKLFF. The CDR3 DNA reads TGTGCCAGCAGTTTATTAGGGTGGGACAGTAATGAAAAACTGTTTTTT.

This clonotype has a handful of counts. The CDR3 loop reads CASSQLASSGNTIYF. Here the CDR3 DNA reads TGTGCCAGCAGCCAATTGGCAAGCTCTGGAAACACCATATATTTT. This rearrangement joins TRBV3-1 to TRBJ1-3; D is unresolved. The V gene's germline CDR1 is LGHDT and CDR2 YNNKEL (reference sequence). Trimming took 2 bases from V and 0 from J, leaving 8 bases between them. This CDR3 has 15 residues.

This clonotype was recorded once. This sequence joins TRBV3-1 and TRBJ2-1; possibly TRBD1 or TRBD2 for D (5 bases each). V dropped 4 bases and J dropped 3 bases, with 10 bases sitting between them. The germline gives CDR1 LGHDT, CDR2 YNNKEL (reference sequence). The CDR3 extends over 14 amino acids. The CDR3 DNA reads TGTGCCAGCAGCCGGGACGGCGGCTACAATGAGCAGTTCTTC. It yields the protein CASSRDGGYNEQFF.

The chain recombines TRBV6-5 with TRBJ2-3; 11 bases fit TRBD2. Looked up from germline, CDR1 is MNHEY and CDR2 is SVGAGI. V gave up 0 bases and J gave up 5 bases; unmatched junction bases: 1. The CDR3 extends over 15 amino acids. In DNA form, the CDR3 reads TGTGCCAGCAGTTACTCTAGCGGGGGGGAAGATACGCAGTATTTT. Its translation: CASSYSSGGEDTQYF.

The table lists this clonotype with a few counts. The rearrangement joins TRBV12-3 or TRBV12-4 to TRBJ1-5, with unresolved D. The CDR3 extends over 12 amino acids. V lost 8 bases and J lost 4, with 9 bases in between. CDR3 sequence: CASSGLNQPQHF. For the CDR3, the DNA is TGTGCCAGCTCGGGCCTTAATCAGCCCCAGCATTTT.

The chain recombines TRBV20-1 with TRBJ2-2; D may be TRBD1 or TRBD2 (6 bases each). The CDR3 is 17 residues long. Germline V gives CDR1 DFQATT, CDR2 SNEGSKA (reference sequence). V lost 5 bases and J 4 bases, leaving 23 bases between the germline ends. For the CDR3, the DNA is TGCAGTGCTGAACGCCCTAAAGGGGGGCCTAGCACCGGGGAGCTGTTTTTT. Amino acid sequence: CSAERPKGGPSTGELFF.

This clonotype was counted ten times or more. The chain couples TRBV6-5 to TRBJ1-5; D is unclear. This CDR3 has 14 residues. In germline, CDR1 is MNHEY, CDR2 SVGAGI. V was shortened by 2 bases and J by 0 bases, with 5 bases between the two germline ends. Written as DNA, the CDR3 is TGTGCCAGCAGTTACGGTGATAGCAATCAGCCCCAGCATTTT. Encoded protein: CASSYGDSNQPQHF.

This clonotype was counted only a few times. V is TRBV30 and J is TRBJ1-1; D call uncertain. There are 14 residues in the CDR3. Trimming removed 5 bases from V and 0 bases from J, with 13 bases in between. In germline, CDR1 is GTSNPN, CDR2 SVGIG (reference sequence). For the CDR3, the DNA is TGTGCCTGGTACACCCGGCGGGTGAACACTGAAGCTTTCTTT. Translating it yields CAWYTRRVNTEAFF.

This clonotype came up many times. This sequence joins TRBV20-1 and TRBJ1-1; D is perhaps TRBD1 (6 bases). CDR3 length: 12 residues. Germline-derived CDR1 and CDR2 are DFQATT and SNEGSKA (reference sequence). Trimming removed 7 bases at V and 0 bases at J, with 9 bases between. Here the CDR3 DNA reads TGCAGTGTTCGGGACATGAACACTGAAGCTTTCTTT. This translates into CSVRDMNTEAFF.